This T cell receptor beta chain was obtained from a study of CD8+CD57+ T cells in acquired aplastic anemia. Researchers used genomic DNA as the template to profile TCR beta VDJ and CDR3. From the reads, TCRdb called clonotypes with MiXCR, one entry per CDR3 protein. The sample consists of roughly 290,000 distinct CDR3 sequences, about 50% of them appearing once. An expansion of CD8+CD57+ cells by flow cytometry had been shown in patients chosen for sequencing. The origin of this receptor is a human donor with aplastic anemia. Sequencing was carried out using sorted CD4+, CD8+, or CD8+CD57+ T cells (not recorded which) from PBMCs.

The CDR3 sequence: CASSEWFGLSGGTSYEQYF. CDR3 coding DNA: TGTGCCAGCAGTGAATGGTTTGGATTGTCGGGGGGGACGTCCTACGAGCAGTACTTC. The chain employs TRBV2 and TRBJ2-7, with TRBD2 matching over 8 bases. The trim removed 2 bases at V and 1 base at J, leaving 16 bases unmatched. The CDR3 is 19 residues long. Looked up from germline, CDR1 is SNHLY and CDR2 is FYNNEI.